This T cell receptor (beta chain) is from a study of T cell repertoires in cytomegalovirus infection. From the reads, TCRdb called clonotypes with MiXCR, one entry per CDR3 protein. Of nearly 650,000 distinct CDR3 sequences in the sample, 20% to 25% are singletons; the top ten hold around 7.6%. Germline CDR1 and CDR2: SQVTM and ANQGSEA. CDR3 size: 15 residues. V was clipped by 7 bases and J by 0 bases, with 16 bases between them. This receptor was identified in a human donor in good health (CMV status not recorded). Some clones in this sample may be carry-over from other donors' samples. Material for sequencing was CD8+ T cells from PBMCs. The chain links TRBV29-1 to TRBJ2-1; no clear D. The CDR3 spells CSAERVPISYNEQFF. The CDR3 DNA reads as TGCAGCGCGGAAAGGGTTCCGATCTCCTACAATGAGCAGTTCTTC.